A single sample gave rise to the 13 T cell receptor beta chains below, sequenced in a study of response to subunit inactivated influenza vaccine (dated by TCRdb to the late 2010s). The library was prepared using RT-PCR. The sample was run on an Illumina HiSeq 2500. TCRdb reprocessing: public reads trimmed at Q25 with fastp, clones called with MiXCR, in-frame beta chains kept. Identical CDR3 proteins give one entry, which carries the most common genes and DNA. The table for this sample lists about 610,000 distinct CDR3 sequences; around 13% of them were counted only once. The ten largest clones add up to roughly 10% of the sample. The source material was PBMCs from blood, sampled less than 13 days after vaccination. All receptors derive from a man aged 50 to 59 who received an inactivated influenza vaccine. Donor details come from another sample of the same person, matched by shared clones.

The V gene is TRBV2, the J gene TRBJ2-4, with TRBD1 matching 7 bases. CDR3 length: 13 amino acids. Losses at the gene ends were 6 bases for V and 11 bases for J; bases not matched to a gene: 10. The germline V gene has CDR1 SNHLY and CDR2 FYNNEI. For the CDR3, the DNA is TGTGCCAGCAGGGGGCTGACAGGGATTCTTCAGTACTTC. Residues: CASRGLTGILQYF.

This clonotype was counted ten times or more. The chain recombines TRBV11-2 with TRBJ2-1, with D perhaps TRBD1 (6 bases). The CDR3 runs 12 residues. Germline-derived CDR1 and CDR2 are SGHAT and FQNNGV. V lost 1 base and J 8 bases, leaving 6 bases between the germline ends. The CDR3 loop reads CASSLAGDEQFF. The CDR3 DNA is TGTGCCAGCAGCTTAGCAGGGGATGAGCAGTTCTTC.

The chain employs TRBV9 and TRBJ2-7; possibly TRBD1 or TRBD2 for D (5 bases each). V was shortened by 3 bases and J by 0 bases, with 10 bases between the two germline ends. This CDR3 contains 14 residues. Germline values: CDR1 SGDLS, CDR2 YYNGEE. The CDR3 is CASSAGRSSYEQYF. Here the CDR3 DNA reads TGTGCCAGCAGCGCGGGACGGAGCTCCTACGAGCAGTACTTC.

The rearrangement joins TRBV7-3 to TRBJ2-3; D is perhaps TRBD2 (6 bases). Germline V gives CDR1 SGHTA, CDR2 FQGTGA. The V gene lost 2 bases and the J gene lost 6 bases, with 15 bases spanning the gap. There are 15 residues in the CDR3. The CDR3 loop reads CASSLSFGAGDTQYF. The CDR3 coding sequence is TGTGCCAGCAGCTTATCTTTCGGTGCGGGGGATACGCAGTATTTT.

This sequence joins TRBV10-3 and TRBJ2-5; the D gene could be TRBD1 or TRBD2 (6 bases each). Germline V gene sequence: CDR1 ENHRY, CDR2 SYGVKD. Trimming cost V 3 bases and J 2 bases, with 13 bases left between them. This CDR3 has 15 residues. The CDR3 DNA reads TGTGCCATCAGTGACCCTCGGGGGCGACAAGAGACCCAGTACTTC. Amino acids: CAISDPRGRQETQYF.

This clonotype was recorded a few times. V gene TRBV28 combines with J gene TRBJ2-6, with D maybe TRBD2 (5 bases). CDR1 and CDR2 (germline): MDHEN, SYDVKM. The CDR3 has 16 amino acids. V was cut by 6 bases and J by 2 bases, with 14 bases left in between. CDR3 loop: CASRGGGSAGANVLTF. Here the CDR3 DNA reads TGTGCCAGCAGAGGTGGAGGCTCGGCTGGGGCCAACGTCCTGACTTTC.

This sequence joins TRBV20-1 and TRBJ2-6; 14 bases map to TRBD2. Germline assignment: CDR1 DFQATT and CDR2 SNEGSKA (reference sequence). V shed 0 bases, J shed 1 base, and the junction held 5 bases outside the gene matches. The CDR3 runs 19 residues. The DNA of the CDR3 is TGCAGTGCTAGAGATCCCGGACTAGCGGGAGGATCTGGGGCCAACGTCCTGACTTTC. Translation: CSARDPGLAGGSGANVLTF.

The V and J genes are TRBV7-6 and TRBJ2-7; 11 nucleotides line up with TRBD2. The CDR3 has 17 amino acids. V shed 5 bases and J 1 base; nucleotides not matched to a gene: 10. Germline values: CDR1 SGHVS, CDR2 FNYEAQ. CDR3 in DNA: TGTGCCAGCAGCCTCTCCTTCGGGACTAGCGGATCCTACGAGCAGTACTTC. It yields the protein CASSLSFGTSGSYEQYF.

In this sample, this clonotype turned up a few times. V is TRBV7-2 and J is TRBJ2-5; 7 nucleotides align to TRBD1. The CDR3 has 12 residues. Trimming took 5 bases from V and 6 from J; bases not matched to a gene: 3. CDR1 is SGHTA and CDR2 is FQGNSA in the germline V gene. CDR3 DNA sequence: TGTGCCAGCAGCCACAGGGGACAGACCCAGTACTTC. It specifies CASSHRGQTQYF.

This clonotype turned up a few times. This chain joins TRBV2 and TRBJ1-5; tentatively, D is TRBD1 (6 bases). V shed 6 bases and J shed 4 bases, with 10 bases lying between them. This CDR3 is built from 13 residues. Germline V gene data show CDR1 as SNHLY and CDR2 as FYNNEI. The CDR3 region is CASRRDINQPQHF. The CDR3 DNA is TGTGCCAGCAGGCGGGACATTAATCAGCCCCAGCATTTT.

This clonotype was observed a handful of times. The chain joins TRBV20-1 to TRBJ1-2; 11 nucleotides line up with TRBD1. V shed 3 bases, J shed 4 bases, and the junction held 4 bases outside the gene matches. The CDR3 has 14 residues. Germline-derived CDR1 and CDR2 are DFQATT and SNEGSKA (reference sequence). CDR3 nucleotides: TGCAGTGCTAGTTCGGGACAGGGGGTCTATGGCTACACCTTC. Amino acid sequence: CSASSGQGVYGYTF.

This clonotype was seen more than once but under ten times. The V gene is TRBV20-1, the J gene TRBJ1-6; 10 bases fit TRBD1. V lost 3 bases to trimming and J lost 8 bases; unmatched junction nucleotides: 4. This CDR3 contains 14 residues. Per germline, CDR1 DFQATT and CDR2 SNEGSKA (reference sequence). CDR3 coding DNA: TGCAGTGCTAGTAGGGACAGGGGACATTCACCCCTCCACTTT. Protein product: CSASRDRGHSPLHF.

The chain employs TRBV28 and TRBJ2-3; the D gene is possibly TRBD1 (6 bases). Looked up from germline, CDR1 is MDHEN and CDR2 is SYDVKM. Trimming shortened V by 4 bases and J by 8 bases, and 19 bases separated the two germline ends. The CDR3 covers 15 residues. DNA of the CDR3: TGTGCCAGCAGTTCACCCTCAGGACAGTCGGGTACGCAGTATTTT. Protein sequence: CASSSPSGQSGTQYF. Combining the CDR3 with reference TRBV28 and TRBJ2-3 gives the whole variable domain DVKVTQSSRYLVKRTGEKVFLECVQDMDHENMFWYRQDPGLGLRLIYFSYDVKMKEKGDIPEGYSVSREKKERFSLILESASTNQTSMYLCASSSPSGQSGTQYFGPGTRLTVL.